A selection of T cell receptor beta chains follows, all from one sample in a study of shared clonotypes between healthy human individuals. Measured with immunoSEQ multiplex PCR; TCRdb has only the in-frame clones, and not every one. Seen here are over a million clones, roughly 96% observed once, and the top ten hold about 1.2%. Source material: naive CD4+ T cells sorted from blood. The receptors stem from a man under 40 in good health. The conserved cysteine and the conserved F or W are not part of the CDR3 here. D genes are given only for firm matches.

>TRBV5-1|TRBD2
ASRLGLAGTTGSQETQY
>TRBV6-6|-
ASSREPLDNEQF
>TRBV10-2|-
ATRDPLSNQPQH
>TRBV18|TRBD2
ASPRIPGTRTTGELF
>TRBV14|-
ASSPKGWDSYNEQF
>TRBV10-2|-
ASTGGPYYEQY
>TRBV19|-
ASSWVNQPQH
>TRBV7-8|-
ASSSKRAGGTEAF
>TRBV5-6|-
ASSRSYEQY
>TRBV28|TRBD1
ASSLLNQGALEQY
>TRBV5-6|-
ASSLAVGSGYT
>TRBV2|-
ASREVGEQY
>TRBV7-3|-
ASSSGLQRTDTQY
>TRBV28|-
ASRRGPNEKLF